This entry concerns a single T cell receptor beta chain. This clonotype was recorded at least ten times. Its cognate antigen has yet to be identified. Qualities for individual bases were not recorded, and no much larger clone is one base off. This specimen comes from a study of response to subunit inactivated influenza vaccine (dated by TCRdb to about 2018). Looking at the study overall: Deep quantitative T cell receptor repertoire profiling was used in the study to track responses to a trivalent subunit inactivated influenza vaccine.

Libraries were constructed by RT-PCR. TCRdb lists the instrument as Illumina HiSeq 2500. TCRdb handled the public reads itself, with Q25 trimming in fastp and clone calling in MiXCR, and kept productive beta chains. Here each entry gathers all rows of one CDR3 protein and keeps the most common genes and DNA. The sample contains about 780,000 distinct CDR3 sequences, roughly 20% of them found a single time. Of the sample, roughly 11% falls within the top ten clones. The CDR3 holds 16 amino acids from the cysteine to the phenylalanine. Just CDR3 DNA is preserved here, 48 bases in frame from base 1. In the germline V gene, CDR1 corresponds to SGHVS and CDR2 to FQNEAQ. The V and J ends are trimmed by 1 base and 6 bases, leaving 16 bases between them. Paper-wide results and their limitations: According to the authors, only a limited number of new T cells may be recruited by each seasonal influenza vaccination.

The clonotype was recovered from a man aged 50 or older who received an inactivated influenza vaccine. Donor details come from another sample of the same person, matched by shared clones. Here the chain combines TRBV7-8 and TRBJ2-1; a tentative D match to TRBD2 spans 6 bases. Sequenced material: PBMCs from blood, taken roughly 5 days after vaccination. The DNA sequence is TGTGCCAGCAGCTTAGGGCCGGAGGGCTCAACCAATGAGCAGTTCTTC. Translated, it reads CASSLGPEGSTNEQFF.